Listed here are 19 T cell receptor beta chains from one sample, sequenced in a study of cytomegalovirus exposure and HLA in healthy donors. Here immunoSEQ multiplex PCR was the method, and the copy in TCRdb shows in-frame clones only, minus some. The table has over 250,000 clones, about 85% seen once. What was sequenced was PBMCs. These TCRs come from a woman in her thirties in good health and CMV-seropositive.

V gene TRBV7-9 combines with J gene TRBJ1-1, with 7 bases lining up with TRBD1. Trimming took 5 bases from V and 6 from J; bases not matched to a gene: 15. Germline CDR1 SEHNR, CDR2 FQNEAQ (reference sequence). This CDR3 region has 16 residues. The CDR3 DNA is TGTGCCAGCAGCCCCACAGGGAGCAGGGGGGTCGCTGAAGCTTTCTTT. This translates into CASSPTGSRGVAEAFF.

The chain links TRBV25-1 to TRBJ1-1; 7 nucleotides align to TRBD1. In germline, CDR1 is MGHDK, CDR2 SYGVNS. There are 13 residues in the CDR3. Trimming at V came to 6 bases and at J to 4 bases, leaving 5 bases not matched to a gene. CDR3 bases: TGTGCCAGCAGCCAAGCAGGGGGCACTGAAGCTTTCTTT. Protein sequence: CASSQAGGTEAFF.

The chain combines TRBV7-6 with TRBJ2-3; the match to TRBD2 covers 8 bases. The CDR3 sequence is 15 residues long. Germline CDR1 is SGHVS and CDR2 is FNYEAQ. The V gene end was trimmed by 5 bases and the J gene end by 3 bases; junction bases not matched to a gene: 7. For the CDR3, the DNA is TGTGCCAGCAGCGGATTAGCGGGGCGGACAGATACGCAGTATTTT. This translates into CASSGLAGRTDTQYF.

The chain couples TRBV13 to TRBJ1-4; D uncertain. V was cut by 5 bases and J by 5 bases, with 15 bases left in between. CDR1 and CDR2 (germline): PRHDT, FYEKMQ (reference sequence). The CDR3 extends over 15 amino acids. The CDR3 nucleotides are TGTGCCAGCAGCCCCCGGGGAGGACCGAATGAAAAACTGTTTTTT. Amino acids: CASSPRGGPNEKLFF.

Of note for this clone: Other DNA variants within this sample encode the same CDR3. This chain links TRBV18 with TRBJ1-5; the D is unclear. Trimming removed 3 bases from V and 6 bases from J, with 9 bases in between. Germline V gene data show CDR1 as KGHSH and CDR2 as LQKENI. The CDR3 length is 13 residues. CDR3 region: CASSPGGAQPQHF. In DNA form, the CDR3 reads TGTGCCAGCTCACCTGGCGGAGCTCAGCCCCAGCATTTT.

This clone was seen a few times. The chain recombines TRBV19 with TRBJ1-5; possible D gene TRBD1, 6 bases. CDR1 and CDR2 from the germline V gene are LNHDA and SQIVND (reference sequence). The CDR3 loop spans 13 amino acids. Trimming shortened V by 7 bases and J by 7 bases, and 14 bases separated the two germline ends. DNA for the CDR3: TGTGCCAGTATACAGGGAAATAACCAGCCCCAGCATTTT. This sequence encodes CASIQGNNQPQHF.

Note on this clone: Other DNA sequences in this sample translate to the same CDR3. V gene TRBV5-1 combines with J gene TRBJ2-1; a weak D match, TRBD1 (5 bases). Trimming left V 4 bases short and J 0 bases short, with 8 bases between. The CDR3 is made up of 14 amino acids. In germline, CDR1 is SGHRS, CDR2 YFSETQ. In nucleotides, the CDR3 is TGCGCCAGCAGCCGTGACAGCTCCTACAATGAGCAGTTCTTC. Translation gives CASSRDSSYNEQFF.

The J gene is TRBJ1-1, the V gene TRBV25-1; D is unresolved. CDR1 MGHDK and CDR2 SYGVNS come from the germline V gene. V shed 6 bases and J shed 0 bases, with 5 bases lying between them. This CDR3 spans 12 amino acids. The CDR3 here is CASRRMNTEAFF. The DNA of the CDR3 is TGTGCCAGCAGACGAATGAACACTGAAGCTTTCTTT.

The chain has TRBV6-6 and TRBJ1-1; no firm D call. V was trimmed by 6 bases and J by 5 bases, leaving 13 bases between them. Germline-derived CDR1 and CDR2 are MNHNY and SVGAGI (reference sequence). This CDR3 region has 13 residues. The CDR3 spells CASSSGRETEAFF. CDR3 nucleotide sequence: TGTGCCAGCAGCTCCGGGAGGGAGACTGAAGCTTTCTTT.

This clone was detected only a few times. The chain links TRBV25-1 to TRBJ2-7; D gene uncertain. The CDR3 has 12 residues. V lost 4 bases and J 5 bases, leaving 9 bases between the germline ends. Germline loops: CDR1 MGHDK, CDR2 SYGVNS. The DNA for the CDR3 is TGTGCCAGCAGTGCAAGGGCACACGAGCAGTACTTC. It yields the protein CASSARAHEQYF.

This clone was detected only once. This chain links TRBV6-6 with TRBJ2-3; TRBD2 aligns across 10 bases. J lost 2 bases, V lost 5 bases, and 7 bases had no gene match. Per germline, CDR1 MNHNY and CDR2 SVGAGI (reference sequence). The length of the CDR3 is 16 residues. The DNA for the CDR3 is TGTGCCAGCAGTCAAACTAGCGGGACAAACACAGATACGCAGTATTTT. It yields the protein CASSQTSGTNTDTQYF.

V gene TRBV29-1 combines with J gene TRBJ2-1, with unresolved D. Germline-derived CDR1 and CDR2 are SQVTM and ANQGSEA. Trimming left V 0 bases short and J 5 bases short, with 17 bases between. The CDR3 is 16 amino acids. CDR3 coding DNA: TGCAGCGTTGAAGATCCCGGCTCCGAGTATAACAATGAGCAGTTCTTC. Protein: CSVEDPGSEYNNEQFF.

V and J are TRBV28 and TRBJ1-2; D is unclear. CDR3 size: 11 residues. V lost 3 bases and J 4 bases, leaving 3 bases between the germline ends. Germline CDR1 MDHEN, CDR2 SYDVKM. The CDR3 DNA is TGTGCCAGCAGTTTGTTCTATGGCTACACCTTC. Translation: CASSLFYGYTF.

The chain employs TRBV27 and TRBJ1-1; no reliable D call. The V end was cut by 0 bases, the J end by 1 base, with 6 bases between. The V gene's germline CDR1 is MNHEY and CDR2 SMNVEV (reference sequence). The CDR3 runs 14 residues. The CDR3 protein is CASSLSWGNTEAFF. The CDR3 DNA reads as TGTGCCAGCAGTTTATCGTGGGGGAACACTGAAGCTTTCTTT.

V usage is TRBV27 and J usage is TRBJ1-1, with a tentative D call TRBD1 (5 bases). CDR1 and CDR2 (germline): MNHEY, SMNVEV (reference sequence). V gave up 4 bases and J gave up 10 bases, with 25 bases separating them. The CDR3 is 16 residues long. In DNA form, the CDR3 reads TGTGCCAGCAGTTCGGATCCGAATGCACCTGGCGGGGGAGCTTTCTTT. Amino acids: CASSSDPNAPGGGAFF.

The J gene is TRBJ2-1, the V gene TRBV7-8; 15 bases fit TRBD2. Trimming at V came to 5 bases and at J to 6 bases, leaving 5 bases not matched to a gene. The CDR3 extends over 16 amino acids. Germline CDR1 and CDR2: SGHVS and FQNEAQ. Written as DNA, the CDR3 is TGTGCCAGCAGCCCCCAGGGACTAGCGGGAGGCAATGAGCAGTTCTTC. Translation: CASSPQGLAGGNEQFF. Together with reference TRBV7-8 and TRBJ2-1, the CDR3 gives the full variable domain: GAGVSQSPRYKVAKRGQDVALRCDPISGHVSLFWYQQALGQGPEFLTYFQNEAQLDKSGLPSDRFFAERPEGSVSTLKIQRTQQEDSAVYLCASSPQGLAGGNEQFFGPGTRLTVL.

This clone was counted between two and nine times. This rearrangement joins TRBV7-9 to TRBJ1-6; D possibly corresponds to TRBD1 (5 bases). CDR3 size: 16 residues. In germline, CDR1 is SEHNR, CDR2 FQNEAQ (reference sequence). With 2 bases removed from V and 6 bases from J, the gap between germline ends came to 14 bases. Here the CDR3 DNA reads TGTGCCAGCAGCTTATCTATAGGGGAGATTAATTCACCCCTCCACTTT. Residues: CASSLSIGEINSPLHF. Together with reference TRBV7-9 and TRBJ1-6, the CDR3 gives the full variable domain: DTGVSQNPRHKITKRGQNVTFRCDPISEHNRLYWYRQTLGQGPEFLTYFQNEAQLEKSRLLSDRFSAERPKGSFSTLEIQRTEQGDSAMYLCASSLSIGEINSPLHFGNGTRLTVT.

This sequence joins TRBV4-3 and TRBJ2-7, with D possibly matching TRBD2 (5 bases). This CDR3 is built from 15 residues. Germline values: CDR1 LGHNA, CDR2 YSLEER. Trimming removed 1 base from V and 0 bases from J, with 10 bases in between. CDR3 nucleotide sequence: TGCGCCAGCAGCCAAGGGCTAGCACTCTCCTACGAGCAGTACTTC. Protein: CASSQGLALSYEQYF.

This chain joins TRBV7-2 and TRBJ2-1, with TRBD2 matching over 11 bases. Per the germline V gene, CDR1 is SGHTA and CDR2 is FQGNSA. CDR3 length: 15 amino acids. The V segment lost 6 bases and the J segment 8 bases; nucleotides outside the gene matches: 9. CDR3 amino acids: CASRRDSGRAHEQFF. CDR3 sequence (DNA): TGTGCCAGCAGACGAGATAGCGGGAGGGCCCATGAGCAGTTCTTC.